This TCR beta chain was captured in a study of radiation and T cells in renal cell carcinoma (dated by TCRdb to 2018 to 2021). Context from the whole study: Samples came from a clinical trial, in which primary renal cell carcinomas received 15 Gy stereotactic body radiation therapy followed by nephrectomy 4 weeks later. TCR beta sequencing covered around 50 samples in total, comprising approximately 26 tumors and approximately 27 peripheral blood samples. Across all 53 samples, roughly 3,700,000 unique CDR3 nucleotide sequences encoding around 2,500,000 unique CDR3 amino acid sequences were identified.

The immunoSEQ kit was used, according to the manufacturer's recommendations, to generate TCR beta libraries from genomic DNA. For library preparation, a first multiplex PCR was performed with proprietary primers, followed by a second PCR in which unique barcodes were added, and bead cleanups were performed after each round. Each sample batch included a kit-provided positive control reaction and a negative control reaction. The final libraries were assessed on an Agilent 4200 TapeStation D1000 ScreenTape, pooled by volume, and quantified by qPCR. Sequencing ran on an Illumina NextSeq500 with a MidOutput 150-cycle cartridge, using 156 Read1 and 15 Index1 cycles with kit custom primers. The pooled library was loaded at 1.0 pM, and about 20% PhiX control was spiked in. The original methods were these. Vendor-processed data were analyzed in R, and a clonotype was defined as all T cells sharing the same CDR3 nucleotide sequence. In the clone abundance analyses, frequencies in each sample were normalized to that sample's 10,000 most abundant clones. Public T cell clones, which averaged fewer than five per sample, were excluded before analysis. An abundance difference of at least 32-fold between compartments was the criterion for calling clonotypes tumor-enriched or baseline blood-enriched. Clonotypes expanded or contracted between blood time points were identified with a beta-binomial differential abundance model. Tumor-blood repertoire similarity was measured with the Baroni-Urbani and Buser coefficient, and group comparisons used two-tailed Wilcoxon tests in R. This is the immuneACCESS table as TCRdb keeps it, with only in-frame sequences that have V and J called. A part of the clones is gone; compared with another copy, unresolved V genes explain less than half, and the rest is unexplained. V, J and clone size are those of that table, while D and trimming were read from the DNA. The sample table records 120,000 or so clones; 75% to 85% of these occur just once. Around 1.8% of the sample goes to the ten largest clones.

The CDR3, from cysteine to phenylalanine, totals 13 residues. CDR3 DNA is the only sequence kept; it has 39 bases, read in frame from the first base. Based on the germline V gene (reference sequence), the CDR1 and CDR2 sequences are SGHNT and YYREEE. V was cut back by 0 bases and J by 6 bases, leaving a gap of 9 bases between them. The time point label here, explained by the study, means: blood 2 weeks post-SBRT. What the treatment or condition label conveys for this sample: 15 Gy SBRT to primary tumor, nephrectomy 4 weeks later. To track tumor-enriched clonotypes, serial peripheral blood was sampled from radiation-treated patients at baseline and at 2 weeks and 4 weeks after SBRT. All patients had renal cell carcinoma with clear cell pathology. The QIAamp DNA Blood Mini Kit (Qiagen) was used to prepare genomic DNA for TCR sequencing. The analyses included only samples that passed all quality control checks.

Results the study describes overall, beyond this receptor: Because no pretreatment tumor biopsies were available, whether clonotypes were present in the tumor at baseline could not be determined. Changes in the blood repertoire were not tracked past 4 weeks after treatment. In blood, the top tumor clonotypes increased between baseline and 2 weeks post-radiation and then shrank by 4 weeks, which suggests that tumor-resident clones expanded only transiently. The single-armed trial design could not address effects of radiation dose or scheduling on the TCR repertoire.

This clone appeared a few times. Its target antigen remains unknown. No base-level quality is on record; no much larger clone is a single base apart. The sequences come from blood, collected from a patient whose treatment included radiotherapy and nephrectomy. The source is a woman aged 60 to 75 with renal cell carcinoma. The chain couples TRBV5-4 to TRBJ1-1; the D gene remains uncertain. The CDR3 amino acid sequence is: CASSLAATSEAFF. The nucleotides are TGTGCCAGCAGCTTGGCAGCCACCTCTGAAGCTTTCTTT.